A single sample is the source of the 9 T cell receptor beta chains below, sequenced in a study of shared clonotypes between healthy human individuals. Sequencing was performed with immunoSEQ multiplex PCR; in TCRdb, only in-frame clones are kept and a portion is missing. Among 650,000 to 800,000 clones listed, just under 75% were seen once. Sequencing was performed on memory CD4+ T cells sorted from blood. Subset reported: CD45RA-negative fraction. The origin of the receptors is a woman aged 25 to 39 in good health.

The chain employs TRBV5-6 and TRBJ1-1; no reliable D call. The germline CDR1 and CDR2 sequences are SGHDT and YYEEEE. V lost 0 bases and J lost 8, with 8 bases in between. The CDR3 has 12 amino acids. CDR3 amino acids: CASSLVQTEAFF. The CDR3 DNA reads TGTGCCAGCAGCTTGGTCCAAACCGAAGCTTTCTTT.

This chain links TRBV5-1 with TRBJ2-7; maybe TRBD1 (6 bases). Germline V gene sequence: CDR1 SGHRS, CDR2 YFSETQ. V was pared by 5 bases and J by 2 bases, with 11 bases between. This CDR3 region has 13 residues. This chain's CDR3 is CASRRTAAYEQYF. The DNA for the CDR3 is TGCGCCAGCAGAAGGACAGCCGCCTACGAGCAGTACTTC.

This clone was observed a few times. The chain links TRBV7-9 to TRBJ1-3; a weak D match, TRBD1 (6 bases). The V end lost 5 bases, the J end lost 0 bases, and 11 bases lay between the germline ends. This CDR3 contains 15 residues. CDR1 is SEHNR and CDR2 is FQNEAQ in the germline V gene (reference sequence). In DNA form, the CDR3 reads TGTGCCAGCAGCCCCACAGGGATCTCTGGAAACACCATATATTTT. Translating it yields CASSPTGISGNTIYF.

In its sample, this clone was seen once. The chain recombines TRBV4-1 with TRBJ1-1, with unresolved D. V was pared by 5 bases and J by 7 bases, with 14 bases between. CDR3 size: 13 residues. Germline loops: CDR1 MGHRA, CDR2 YSYEKL. The CDR3 sequence is CASSVTPLFEAFF. CDR3 sequence (DNA): TGCGCCAGCAGCGTCACACCCCTCTTTGAAGCTTTCTTT.

The chain couples TRBV5-1 to TRBJ2-2; D unresolved. V lost 1 base and J 5 bases, leaving 12 bases between the germline ends. This CDR3 is built from 15 residues. CDR1 and CDR2 from the germline V gene are SGHRS and YFSETQ. The CDR3 here is CASSLMGRETGELFF. The CDR3 nucleotides are TGCGCCAGCAGCTTGATGGGCAGAGAGACCGGGGAGCTGTTTTTT.

This clone was picked up one time. This chain links TRBV29-1 with TRBJ2-3; D may match TRBD1 or TRBD2 (6 bases each). This CDR3 has 13 amino acids. V lost 4 bases, J lost 9 bases, and 17 bases lay in between. Germline V gene data show CDR1 as SQVTM and CDR2 as ANQGSEA. CDR3 nucleotides: TGCAGCGTTGGGGGGGCCCCTTTGGGAACGCAGTATTTT. It encodes CSVGGAPLGTQYF.

The sample holds one count of this clone. The V and J genes are TRBV5-1 and TRBJ2-7, with TRBD2 matching over 15 bases. V lost 8 bases to trimming and J lost 1 base; unmatched junction nucleotides: 10. CDR1 SGHRS and CDR2 YFSETQ come from the germline V gene. The CDR3 totals 17 residues. The CDR3 loop is CASKIGTSGRPSYEQYF. The CDR3 nucleotides read TGCGCCAGTAAAATCGGGACTAGCGGGAGGCCTTCCTACGAGCAGTACTTC.

This chain connects TRBV29-1 to TRBJ2-5; possible D gene TRBD2, 6 bases. Germline loops: CDR1 SQVTM, CDR2 ANQGSEA. The CDR3 spans 14 residues. The V end lost 4 bases, the J end lost 2 bases, and 14 bases lay between the germline ends. The CDR3 DNA reads as TGCAGCGTTGGACGGGGAGGAACACAAGAGACCCAGTACTTC. It translates to CSVGRGGTQETQYF.

V and J are TRBV19 and TRBJ1-4, with D possibly being TRBD1 (5 bases). The CDR3 contains 17 residues. The V end was cut by 3 bases, the J end by 7 bases, with 21 bases between. The germline gives CDR1 LNHDA, CDR2 SQIVND (reference sequence). In DNA form, the CDR3 reads TGTGCCAGTAGTATCAAGCGGCCGGTACGGGGCAGTGAAAAACTGTTTTTT. Translation gives CASSIKRPVRGSEKLFF.